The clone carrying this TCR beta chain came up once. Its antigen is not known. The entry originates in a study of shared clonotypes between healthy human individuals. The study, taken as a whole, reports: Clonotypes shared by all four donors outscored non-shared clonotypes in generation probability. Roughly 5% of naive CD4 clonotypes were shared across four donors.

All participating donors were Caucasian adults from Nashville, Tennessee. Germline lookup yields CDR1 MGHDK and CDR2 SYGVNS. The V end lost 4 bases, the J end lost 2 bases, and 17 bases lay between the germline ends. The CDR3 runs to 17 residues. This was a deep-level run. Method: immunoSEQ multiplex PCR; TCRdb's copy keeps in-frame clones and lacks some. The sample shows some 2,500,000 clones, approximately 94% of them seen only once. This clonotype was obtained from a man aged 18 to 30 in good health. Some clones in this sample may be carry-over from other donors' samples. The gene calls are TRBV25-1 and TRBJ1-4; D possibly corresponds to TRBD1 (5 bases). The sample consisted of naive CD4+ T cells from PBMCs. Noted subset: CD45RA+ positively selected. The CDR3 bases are TGTGCCAGCAGTGGAGGGCCCGGGACTTCGACTAATGAAAAACTGTTTTTT. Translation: CASSGGPGTSTNEKLFF.